This T cell receptor (beta chain) was captured in a study of blood T cell repertoires in COVID-19. About the research overall: Researchers got acute and convalescent COVID-19 samples from the United States, Italy and Spain. PBMCs, B-cell-depleted T cells, or T cells provided the cDNA or gDNA that made up the material.

Trimming at V came to 3 bases and at J to 6 bases, leaving 8 bases not matched to a gene. This CDR3 comprises 15 residues. CDR1 is PRHDT and CDR2 is FYEKMQ in the germline V gene (reference sequence). In the authors' workflow: Amplification from reference gene primers served as the basis for estimated nucleated cell counts. The table came from immunoSEQ multiplex PCR; TCRdb's copy has only in-frame clones and leaves some out. V and J calls and clone size come straight from that table; D and trimming were deduced from the DNA. The sample includes about 140,000 clones, roughly 80% of them seen just once.

Material for sequencing was peripheral blood. This clonotype was sampled from a woman of 80 years or more in a cohort sampled during active or convalescent COVID-19. The rearrangement uses TRBV13 and TRBJ2-3, with 8 bases fitting TRBD2. Here the CDR3 reads CASSFHGGASDTQYF. The CDR3 DNA sequence: TGTGCCAGCAGCTTCCACGGGGGGGCGTCGGATACGCAGTATTTT. Together with reference TRBV13 and TRBJ2-3, the CDR3 gives the full variable domain: AAGVIQSPRHLIKEKRETATLKCYPIPRHDTVYWYQQGPGQDPQFLISFYEKMQSDKGSIPDRFSAQQFSDYHSELNMSSLELGDSALYFCASSFHGGASDTQYFGPGTRLTVL.